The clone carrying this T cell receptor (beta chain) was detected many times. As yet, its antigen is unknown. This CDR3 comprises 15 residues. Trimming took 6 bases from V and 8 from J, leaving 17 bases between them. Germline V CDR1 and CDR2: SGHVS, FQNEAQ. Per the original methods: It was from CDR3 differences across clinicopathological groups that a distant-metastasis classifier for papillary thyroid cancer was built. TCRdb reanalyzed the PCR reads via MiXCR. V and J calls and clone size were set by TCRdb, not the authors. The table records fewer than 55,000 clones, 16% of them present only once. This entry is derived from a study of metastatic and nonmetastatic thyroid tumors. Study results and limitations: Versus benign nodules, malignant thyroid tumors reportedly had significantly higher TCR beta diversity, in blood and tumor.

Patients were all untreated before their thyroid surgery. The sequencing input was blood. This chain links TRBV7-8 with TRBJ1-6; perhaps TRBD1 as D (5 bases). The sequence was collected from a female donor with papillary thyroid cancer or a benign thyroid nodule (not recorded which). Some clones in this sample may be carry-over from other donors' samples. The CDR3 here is CASSLTTGTDSPLHF. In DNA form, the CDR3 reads TGTGCCAGCAGTCTTACGACGGGGACCGATTCACCCCTCCACTTT.